This TCR beta chain stems from a study of Graves' ophthalmopathy and Graves' hyperthyroidism (dated by TCRdb to 2016 to 2019). Notes on the research overall: Peripheral blood was collected at initial diagnosis, before any treatment. The study used TCR beta repertoire signatures to distinguish Graves' ophthalmopathy from Graves' hyperthyroidism and to predict progression to ophthalmopathy. In total, over 130 blood samples were TCR-sequenced: some 40 ophthalmopathy, under 80 hyperthyroidism and approximately 17 hyperthyroidism-to-ophthalmopathy patients. To explore V-J signatures that distinguish ophthalmopathy from hyperthyroidism, a discovery set of about a hundred patients was enrolled, made up of 43 with ophthalmopathy and roughly 57 with stable hyperthyroidism. The independent validation cohort included about 19 hyperthyroidism patients plus 17 patients who later progressed from hyperthyroidism to ophthalmopathy. In several hyperthyroidism patients, the T-cell repertoires found in thyroid tissue were compared with those found in blood. Following sample collection, hyperthyroidism patients were given methimazole at a starting dose of 30 mg daily, and ophthalmopathy patients were given high-dose intravenous methylprednisolone. The 100 or so discovery patients were randomly split 7:3 into training and test sets. Paper-wide results and their limitations: In validation, the model predicted ophthalmopathy progression with about 64% sensitivity and around 72% specificity; around twelve predicted patients were CT-confirmed with GO in a median of approximately 6.5 months. No statistical method was used to predetermine the sample size, and group allocation was not hidden from the investigators. The 13-signature model separated ophthalmopathy from stable hyperthyroidism with around 90% sensitivity and about 81% specificity in cross-validation, and 80%/75% in the test set. Among expanded thyroid clonotypes with frequency above 0.001, most also showed up in blood, which suggests that blood repertoires may reflect the thyroid immune response.

Trimming leaves V shorter by 3 bases and J shorter by 1 base, with the junction holding 10 bases beyond the gene matches. The CDR3 starts with the cysteine, ends with the phenylalanine, and has 17 residues. This entry keeps only the CDR3 DNA: 51 bases, framed from base 1. The CDR1 and CDR2 encoded by the germline V gene are MNHEY and SVGAGI. This clonotype was seen at least ten times. Its antigen specificity is not known. No base quality information exists; no much larger clone differs at one position. A patient counted as having stable hyperthyroidism if there was no progression to ophthalmopathy within 18 months of follow-up. Hyperthyroidism patients were newly diagnosed, were aged 18 to 65 years, and had a disease duration under 2 months. Patients with other autoimmune diseases, uncontrolled infections, pregnancy or lactation were excluded. Clinical symptoms, serum thyroxine, TRAb, thyroid ultrasound and orbital computed tomography were used for diagnosis. PBMCs were isolated from 7.5 to 10 ml of fresh peripheral blood by Ficoll-Paque density gradient centrifugation. Total RNA was extracted with Trizol reagent and quality-checked on an Agilent 2100 Bioanalyzer.

TCR beta CDR3 regions were amplified from RNA transcripts for repertoire sequencing. HTBI primers and the Qiagen OneStep RT-PCR kit were used in a first-round RT-PCR, which was followed by a second-round multiplex PCR, size selection and purification. Libraries were sequenced paired-end with 100 bp reads on an Illumina HiSeq2000. Per the original workflow: SOAPnuke was used for read processing, and reads with adapters, uncalled bases, a mean Phred below 15, or no exact constant-primer or identifier match were discarded. High-quality paired reads were merged with COPE v1.2.5. Each unique nucleotide sequence was defined as a clonotype, and clonotypes were aligned to IMGT TRB V, D and J references with MiTCR v1.1. Analysis was restricted to V-J combinations with a frequency above 0.0001, which covered over 98% of repertoires. For each V-J combination, a TCR clonal expansion and chaos score was defined as the ratio of F50 clonal expansion to chaos observed in the TCRdist matrix. Welch's t-statistics and random forest were used to reduce features to over ten V-J combinations, which were fed into a naive Bayes classifier. The Morisita-Horn index was used to measure how similar the thyroid and blood repertoires were. The public reads were quality trimmed at Q25 with fastp and then assembled into clones with MiXCR by TCRdb, keeping productive beta chains. Rows are combined by CDR3 protein, so each entry shows the most common genes and DNA. In this record, the V and J calls reflect TCRdb's handling and not the investigators' own analysis. The sample table lists hundreds of thousands of distinct CDR3 sequences, 22% of them with a count of one. Approximately 6.9% of the sample belongs to the ten largest clones.

Source material: peripheral blood. The TCR comes from a woman in her late teens or twenties with stable Graves' hyperthyroidism. Some clones in this sample may be carry-over from other donors' samples. Donor details come from another sample of the same person, matched by shared clones. The chain is made from TRBV6-5 and TRBJ1-1; TRBD1 aligns with 8 central bases. The CDR3 amino acid sequence is: CASSYLQGALRNTEAFF. The nucleotide sequence is given as TGTGCCAGCAGTTATCTCCAGGGGGCCCTTCGGAACACTGAAGCTTTCTTT.